The 26 T cell receptor beta chains in this list originate from one sample, sequenced in a study of CD8+CD57+ T cells in acquired aplastic anemia. Both TCR beta VDJ combination and CDR3 sequence profiling were carried out. Genomic DNA was the template for this profiling. TCRdb re-analysed the reads in MiXCR, keeping a single row per CDR3 protein. The sample contains around 200,000 distinct CDR3 sequences, around 60% of which appear only once. Source material: sorted CD4+, CD8+, or CD8+CD57+ T cells (not recorded which) from PBMCs. These receptors were taken from a human donor in good health.

This clonotype was picked up a small number of times. The chain couples TRBV2 to TRBJ2-3; a possible D gene is TRBD1 (6 bases). The CDR3 is 14 residues long. CDR1 is SNHLY and CDR2 is FYNNEI in the germline V gene. The ends were cut back, 10 bases at V and 0 bases at J, with 14 bases in the middle. The CDR3 here is CATPRTASTDTQYF. The DNA of the CDR3 is TGTGCCACCCCAAGGACAGCTAGCACAGATACGCAGTATTTT. The full variable domain, with the rest looked up from reference TRBV2 and TRBJ2-3, is EPEVTQTPSHQVTQMGQEVILRCVPISNHLYFYWYRQILGQKVEFLVSFYNNEISEKSEIFDDQFSVERPDGSNFTLKIRSTKLEDSAMYFCATPRTASTDTQYFGPGTRLTVL.

This clonotype was picked up many times. CDR3 sequence (DNA): TGTGCCAGCAGCCCAGTTGGGGACCAAGAGACCCAGTACTTC. Protein sequence: CASSPVGDQETQYF. The V call is TRBV9, the J call TRBJ2-5; D is unclear. The V and J ends lost 4 bases and 0 bases respectively, with 10 bases between them. CDR1 is SGDLS, CDR2 YYNGEE, per germline. The CDR3 runs 14 residues.

This clonotype appeared many times. The V and J genes are TRBV19 and TRBJ2-1; D unresolved. With 4 bases removed from V and 12 bases from J, the gap between germline ends came to 13 bases. CDR3 length: 12 residues. The germline V gene has CDR1 LNHDA and CDR2 SQIVND (reference sequence). The CDR3 here is CASSTDWMGQFF. The CDR3 DNA sequence: TGTGCCAGTAGTACTGACTGGATGGGGCAGTTCTTC. Supplemented by reference TRBV19 and TRBJ2-1, the full variable domain reads DGGITQSPKYLFRKEGQNVTLSCEQNLNHDAMYWYRQDPGQGLRLIYYSQIVNDFQKGDIAEGYSVSREKKESFPLTVTSAQKNPTAFYLCASSTDWMGQFFGPGTRLTVL.

The chain links TRBV29-1 to TRBJ2-3; D is unclear. This CDR3 has 12 residues. In germline, CDR1 is SQVTM, CDR2 ANQGSEA. Trimming took off 6 bases at V and 4 bases at J, with 11 bases between the two ends. The DNA of the CDR3 is TGCAGCGTACGCTCCAGCGCAGATACGCAGTATTTT. Its protein product is CSVRSSADTQYF.

Concerning this clonotype itself: The junction differs from germline at one of its ends, possibly a read error. The chain carries TRBV6-5 and TRBJ2-5; tentative D call: TRBD1 (6 bases). The CDR3 sequence is 11 residues long. The germline V gene has CDR1 MNHEY and CDR2 SVGAGI. CDR3 loop: CASTQGTGISF. CDR3 DNA: TGTGCCAGCACCCAGGGGACCGGGATTTCATTC.

J is TRBJ2-7 and V is TRBV5-1; D may be TRBD1 (5 bases). From germline, CDR1 is SGHRS and CDR2 YFSETQ. The CDR3 has 14 residues. With 9 bases removed from V and 0 bases from J, the gap between germline ends came to 16 bases. CDR3: CATKKQVGSYEQYF. The CDR3 nucleotides are TGCGCCACCAAAAAACAGGTGGGCTCCTACGAGCAGTACTTC.

The chain has TRBV10-3 and TRBJ2-7, with TRBD1 identical over 9 bases. The CDR3 runs 17 residues. V gave up 1 base and J gave up 2 bases; unmatched junction bases: 9. Per the germline V gene, CDR1 is ENHRY and CDR2 is SYGVKD. The CDR3 is CAISEWAQGAVTYEQYF. The CDR3 nucleotides read TGTGCCATCAGTGAGTGGGCACAGGGGGCAGTCACCTACGAGCAGTACTTC.

The genes are TRBV19 and TRBJ1-2; TRBD1 is a possible D gene (5 bases). This CDR3 region has 18 residues. Deletions cut 5 bases from V and 2 bases from J, with 24 bases between. CDR1 and CDR2 (germline): LNHDA, SQIVND (reference sequence). The CDR3 DNA sequence: TGTGCCAGTAGTCCCATTACGACTCGATCGGGACCAAACTATGGCTACACCTTC. Its translation is CASSPITTRSGPNYGYTF.

The chain carries TRBV4-1 and TRBJ2-2, with D possibly matching TRBD1 (6 bases). Trimming cost V 0 bases and J 3 bases, with 8 bases left between them. The CDR3 has 15 amino acids. Per the germline V gene, CDR1 is MGHRA and CDR2 is YSYEKL. As DNA, the CDR3 is TGCGCCAGCAGCCAAGACCCAGGGGACACCGGGGAGCTGTTTTTT. This sequence encodes CASSQDPGDTGELFF.

In its sample, this clonotype was seen once. V gene TRBV7-2 combines with J gene TRBJ2-3; D remains unclear. This CDR3 has 17 amino acids. The V gene's germline CDR1 is SGHTA and CDR2 FQGNSA. The V end was cut by 3 bases, the J end by 0 bases, with 16 bases between. The CDR3 sequence is CASSFRPGRASTDTQYF. CDR3 in DNA: TGTGCCAGCAGCTTTAGGCCCGGCCGTGCTAGCACAGATACGCAGTATTTT.

This clonotype occurred a few times. Here the CDR3 reads CATSDPPSGRGQETQYF. CDR3 nucleotides: TGTGCCACCAGTGACCCCCCTAGCGGGAGGGGCCAAGAGACCCAGTACTTC. J is TRBJ2-5 and V is TRBV24-1, with TRBD2 matching 12 bases. This CDR3 has 17 amino acids. Germline loops: CDR1 KGHDR, CDR2 SFDVKD. The V gene end was trimmed by 4 bases and the J gene end by 1 base; junction bases not matched to a gene: 6.

The J gene is TRBJ2-1, the V gene TRBV28; D is uncertain. This CDR3 has 13 residues. The germline V gene encodes CDR1 MDHEN and CDR2 SYDVKM. V was trimmed by 2 bases and J by 12 bases, leaving 14 bases between them. The CDR3 loop reads CASSLRSILVQFF. CDR3 sequence (DNA): TGTGCCAGCAGTTTACGGAGCATCCTAGTGCAGTTCTTC. Supplemented by reference TRBV28 and TRBJ2-1, the full variable domain reads DVKVTQSSRYLVKRTGEKVFLECVQDMDHENMFWYRQDPGLGLRLIYFSYDVKMKEKGDIPEGYSVSREKKERFSLILESASTNQTSMYLCASSLRSILVQFFGPGTRLTVL.

CDR3 residues: CAISENQGRDSPLHF. The CDR3 DNA reads TGTGCCATCAGTGAAAACCAGGGGCGGGATTCACCCCTCCACTTT. J is TRBJ1-6 and V is TRBV10-3; TRBD1 is a possible D gene (6 bases). Germline V gene lookup returns CDR1 ENHRY and CDR2 SYGVKD. Trimming took 3 bases from V and 8 from J, leaving 14 bases between them. CDR3 length: 15 amino acids.

The chain has TRBV29-1 and TRBJ2-7; D not certain. With 1 base removed from V and 6 bases from J, the gap between germline ends came to 16 bases. Germline V gives CDR1 SQVTM, CDR2 ANQGSEA. The CDR3 runs to 14 residues. CDR3 in DNA: TGCAGCGTTGAAGGGGTTGACCGCGCCTCCGAGCAGTACTTC. Translated, it gives CSVEGVDRASEQYF.

The chain carries TRBV20-1 and TRBJ1-1; tentative D call: TRBD1 (5 bases). Trimming removed 3 bases at V and 6 bases at J, with 11 bases between. The CDR3 is 12 residues long. Germline CDR1 reads DFQATT; CDR2 reads SNEGSKA (reference sequence). CDR3 sequence: CSASTGKAEAFF. Written as DNA, the CDR3 is TGCAGTGCTAGTACAGGTAAAGCTGAAGCTTTCTTT.

This chain links TRBV9 with TRBJ2-3, with D perhaps TRBD1 (5 bases). Germline-derived CDR1 and CDR2 are SGDLS and YYNGEE. V lost 4 bases, J lost 5 bases, and 14 bases lay in between. The CDR3 consists of 14 residues. The CDR3 spells CASSYHLQGDTQYF. Written as DNA, the CDR3 is TGTGCCAGCAGCTACCATCTGCAGGGAGATACGCAGTATTTT.

V usage is TRBV19 and J usage is TRBJ2-7, with 7 bases identical to TRBD1. J gave up 5 bases and V 3 bases, and 4 bases lay outside the gene matches. The germline CDR1 and CDR2 sequences are LNHDA and SQIVND (reference sequence). This CDR3 contains 13 residues. This CDR3 reads CASSIGQAHEQYF. Here the CDR3 DNA reads TGTGCCAGTAGTATTGGACAGGCCCACGAGCAGTACTTC.

This clonotype was observed a handful of times. The V call is TRBV20-1, the J call TRBJ2-5, with D perhaps TRBD2 (6 bases). From germline, CDR1 is DFQATT and CDR2 SNEGSKA (reference sequence). This CDR3 is built from 14 residues. Trimming took off 6 bases at V and 4 bases at J, with 18 bases between the two ends. The CDR3 protein is CSAVRGGGAETQYF. Written as DNA, the CDR3 is TGCAGTGCAGTCCGGGGAGGCGGGGCAGAGACCCAGTACTTC.

CDR3 loop: CSARDTDSPLHF. In nucleotides, the CDR3 is TGCAGTGCTAGAGATACGGATTCACCCCTCCACTTT. The chain links TRBV20-1 to TRBJ1-6; D remains unclear. This CDR3 region has 12 residues. Between the trimmed V and J ends, which lost 0 bases and 8 bases, there was a span of 5 bases. Germline V gene lookup returns CDR1 DFQATT and CDR2 SNEGSKA (reference sequence).

CDR3 amino acids: CASSLAAGTGYNSPLHF. Here the CDR3 DNA reads TGTGCCAGCAGCTTAGCGGCCGGGACGGGCTATAATTCACCCCTCCACTTT. The chain has TRBV7-9 and TRBJ1-6; D might be TRBD1 (5 bases). Trimming removed 0 bases from V and 3 bases from J, with 12 bases in between. CDR1 is SEHNR and CDR2 is FQNEAQ in the germline V gene (reference sequence). The CDR3 has 17 residues.

The chain combines TRBV12-3 or TRBV12-4 with TRBJ2-1; TRBD2 matches 9 bases. J was trimmed by 4 bases and V by 7 bases; bases with no gene match: 8. CDR3 length equals 15 residues. CDR3 residues: CASTRGLAGYNEQFF. The CDR3 nucleotides read TGTGCCAGCACCCGGGGACTAGCAGGTTACAATGAGCAGTTCTTC.

The chain recombines TRBV19 with TRBJ2-7; 9 bases fit TRBD1. Trimming removed 9 bases from V and 0 bases from J; junction bases left unmatched: 6. The CDR3 totals 14 residues. CDR1 and CDR2 (germline): LNHDA, SQIVND (reference sequence). The CDR3 sequence is CASEGTGSSYEQYF. The CDR3 DNA follows: TGTGCCAGCGAGGGGACAGGGAGCTCCTACGAGCAGTACTTC.

The genes are TRBV7-9 and TRBJ1-2; D is unclear. Germline CDR1 and CDR2: SEHNR and FQNEAQ (reference sequence). With 7 bases removed from V and 7 bases from J, the gap between germline ends came to 16 bases. This CDR3 has 13 amino acids. The CDR3 nucleotides read TGTGCCAGCACCTCGATCCCGTCGGGTGGCTACACCTTC. Encoded protein: CASTSIPSGGYTF.

The sample holds many counts of this clonotype. The V call is TRBV6-1, the J call TRBJ2-7, with 12 bases lining up with TRBD1. V lost 6 bases to trimming and J lost 5 bases; unmatched junction nucleotides: 5. Germline CDR1 is MNHNS and CDR2 is SASEGT. This CDR3 is 14 amino acids long. The CDR3, as DNA: TGTGCCAGCAGCCCCGGGACAGGGGGCGACGAGCAGTACTTC. Its protein product is CASSPGTGGDEQYF.

The rearrangement uses TRBV6-5 and TRBJ1-3, with D perhaps matching TRBD1 (5 bases). The CDR3 is 16 amino acids. CDR1 is MNHEY, CDR2 SVGAGI, per germline. The V gene lost 2 bases and the J gene lost 0 bases, with 11 bases spanning the gap. The CDR3 DNA reads TGTGCCAGCAGTTACGGGCGGGGGAGCTCTGGAAACACCATATATTTT. It specifies CASSYGRGSSGNTIYF.

This clonotype was seen at least ten times. V usage is TRBV6-2 or TRBV6-3 and J usage is TRBJ2-1; 7 bases are shared with TRBD1. Germline CDR1 is MNHEY and CDR2 is SVGEGT. CDR3 size: 14 residues. Germline trimming cut 5 bases from V and 8 bases from J; bases unmatched to any gene: 9. The DNA of the CDR3 is TGTGCCAGCAGTCAAACCGGGACAGTGGATGAGCAGTTCTTC. Protein: CASSQTGTVDEQFF.